This T cell receptor (beta chain) was sequenced for a study of PD-1 blockade in classical Hodgkin lymphoma. Regarding the study as a whole: CD4+ TCR diversity, unlike CD8+, climbed significantly by C4D1. Nivolumab initiated under 1 year post-ASCT led to patient exclusion. Repertoire differences lack defined causes, possibly disease activity or prior therapy.

Time point in this sample: cycle 4 day 1 (C4D1), after 6 weeks of nivolumab. Every patient experienced relapse after autologous stem cell transplantation, and brentuximab vedotin exposure varied. Best response was recorded as complete response, partial response or progressive disease. The V end was cut by 3 bases, the J end by 2 bases, with 13 bases between. The CDR3 is 15 amino acids. Germline CDR1 and CDR2: SGHVS and FQNEAQ. With respect to this clone: Its antigen is currently unknown.

Sequencing used immunoSEQ multiplex PCR; TCRdb keeps in-frame clones, though not all of them. The repertoire holds about 94,000 clones, with more than 85% as singletons. Sequences were derived from peripheral blood mononuclear cells (PBMCs), sampled before the fourth cycle of nivolumab. The J gene is TRBJ2-5, the V gene TRBV7-8; possibly TRBD2 for D (7 bases). The receptor comes from a human donor with classical Hodgkin lymphoma. In DNA, the CDR3 is TGTGCCAGCAGCTTTTTTAGGGGGGGACAAGAGACCCAGTACTTC. Translated, it gives CASSFFRGGQETQYF. Based on the CDR3 plus reference TRBV7-8 and TRBJ2-5, the full variable domain is GAGVSQSPRYKVAKRGQDVALRCDPISGHVSLFWYQQALGQGPEFLTYFQNEAQLDKSGLPSDRFFAERPEGSVSTLKIQRTQQEDSAVYLCASSFFRGGQETQYFGPGTRLLVL.